Presented here are 5 T cell receptor beta chains from one specimen sequenced in a study of siplizumab effects on memory and regulatory T cells (dated by TCRdb to between 2018 and 2020). Library construction relied on the immunoSEQ multiplex PCR assay. TCRdb provides this immuneACCESS table in a form limited to in-frame rearrangements. Some clones are lacking; in checked studies, under half of them reflect an unresolved V gene, and why the rest are absent is not known. In this sample the table shows about 72,000 clones, about 90% of which occur a single time. The top ten hold over 25% of the sample. Sequences were obtained from CD8+ T cells sorted from blood. These receptors originate from a human donor in good health.

The chain links TRBV9 to TRBJ1-2; the D gene is possibly TRBD1 (6 bases). The V and J ends lost 6 bases and 8 bases respectively, with 23 bases between them. The CDR3 runs to 15 residues. Germline lookup yields CDR1 SGDLS and CDR2 YYNGEE. CDR3 bases: TGTGCCAGCAACGGCCCGGACAGTAGTGTCTGGGGCTACACCTTC. Protein: CASNGPDSSVWGYTF.

This rearrangement joins TRBV7-9 to TRBJ2-2; no definite D call. Per the germline V gene, CDR1 is SEHNR and CDR2 is FQNEAQ (reference sequence). V was clipped by 3 bases and J by 1 base, with 3 bases between them. This CDR3 comprises 13 residues. The CDR3, as DNA: TGTGCCAGCAGCTTTGAGAACACCGGGGAGCTGTTTTTT. Translating gives CASSFENTGELFF.

V gene TRBV4-1 combines with J gene TRBJ2-7; a possible D gene is TRBD1 (7 bases). V lost 0 bases to trimming and J lost 5 bases, with 20 bases between them. This CDR3 comprises 17 residues. Per the germline V gene, CDR1 is MGHRA and CDR2 is YSYEKL. CDR3 DNA: TGCGCCAGCAGCCAAGATAAACAGGGGCTCTGGGAGGACGAGCAGTACTTC. The encoded protein is CASSQDKQGLWEDEQYF.

The gene calls are TRBV7-7 and TRBJ2-3; 7 nucleotides match TRBD2. CDR1 SSHAT and CDR2 FNYEAQ come from the germline V gene (reference sequence). The length of the CDR3 is 15 residues. Trimming at V came to 3 bases and at J to 4 bases, leaving 7 bases not matched to a gene. The CDR3 nucleotides are TGTGCCAGCAGCTTTACGGCGGGGGACCCAGATACGCAGTATTTT. The encoded protein is CASSFTAGDPDTQYF.

The chain uses TRBV5-6 and TRBJ1-5; a possible D gene is TRBD1 (6 bases). There are 15 residues in the CDR3. Trimming removed 2 bases at V and 1 base at J, with 10 bases between. Germline V lookup: CDR1 SGHDT, CDR2 YYEEEE. CDR3 nucleotide sequence: TGTGCCAGCAGCTTCGGCAGGGGAAGCAATCAGCCCCAGCATTTT. Encoded protein: CASSFGRGSNQPQHF.